The clone carrying this T cell receptor (beta chain) appeared a single time. Its antigen is unknown. Presence of unique molecular identifiers characterized the TCR beta cDNA libraries. TCRdb fed the PCR reads into MiXCR, producing one record per CDR3 protein. The data hold 820,000 or so distinct CDR3 sequences, with about 50% observed a single time. This entry is derived from a study of post-analysis software for immune sequencing data. The germline V and J ends were trimmed by 0 bases and 8 bases, with 10 bases remaining between them. This CDR3 region has 13 residues. Germline CDR1 SEHNR, CDR2 FQNEAQ (reference sequence). Study-level results: Included in a set of several TRBV segments more frequent in patients than controls were TRBV5-6, TRBV5-1 and TRBV20-1.

The sequence came from a girl aged 10-17 years with multiple sclerosis. The chain is built from TRBV7-9 and TRBJ1-1; D is uncertain. The sequencing sample was made of blood. CDR3 coding DNA: TGTGCCAGCAGCTTAGCGTCTTCAGAAGAAGCTTTCTTT. As protein: CASSLASSEEAFF.